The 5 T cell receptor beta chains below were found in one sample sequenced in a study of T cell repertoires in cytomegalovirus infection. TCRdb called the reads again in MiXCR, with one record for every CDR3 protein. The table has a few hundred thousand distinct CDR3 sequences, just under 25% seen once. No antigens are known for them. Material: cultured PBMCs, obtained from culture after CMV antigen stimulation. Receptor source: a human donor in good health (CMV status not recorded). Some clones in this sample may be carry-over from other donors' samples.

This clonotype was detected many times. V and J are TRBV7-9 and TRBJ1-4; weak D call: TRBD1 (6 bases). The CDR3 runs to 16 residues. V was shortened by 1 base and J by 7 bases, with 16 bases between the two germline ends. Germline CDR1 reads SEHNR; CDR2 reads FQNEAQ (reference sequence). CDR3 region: CASSLGNRERSEKLFF. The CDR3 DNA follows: TGTGCCAGCAGCTTAGGCAACAGGGAGCGGAGTGAAAAACTGTTTTTT.

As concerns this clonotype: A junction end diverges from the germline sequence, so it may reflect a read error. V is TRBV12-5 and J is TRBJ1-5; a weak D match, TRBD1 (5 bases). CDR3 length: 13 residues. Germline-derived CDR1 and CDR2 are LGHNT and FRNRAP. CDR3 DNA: TGTGCTAGTGGGGGGACTTTTTTTGAGCCCCAGCCTTTT. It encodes CASGGTFFEPQPF.

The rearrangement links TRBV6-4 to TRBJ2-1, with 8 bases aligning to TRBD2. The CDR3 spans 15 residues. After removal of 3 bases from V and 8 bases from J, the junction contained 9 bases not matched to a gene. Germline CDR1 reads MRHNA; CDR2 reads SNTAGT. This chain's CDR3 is CASSESSGSFDEQFF. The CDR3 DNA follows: TGTGCCAGCAGTGAATCCAGCGGGAGTTTCGATGAGCAGTTCTTC.

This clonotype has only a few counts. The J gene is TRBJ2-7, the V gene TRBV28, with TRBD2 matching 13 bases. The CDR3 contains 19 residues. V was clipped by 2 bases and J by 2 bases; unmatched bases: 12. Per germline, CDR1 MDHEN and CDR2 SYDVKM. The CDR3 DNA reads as TGTGCCAGCAGTTTAAAGGTGGGACTAGCGGGAACGAGGCCCTACGAGCAGTACTTC. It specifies CASSLKVGLAGTRPYEQYF.

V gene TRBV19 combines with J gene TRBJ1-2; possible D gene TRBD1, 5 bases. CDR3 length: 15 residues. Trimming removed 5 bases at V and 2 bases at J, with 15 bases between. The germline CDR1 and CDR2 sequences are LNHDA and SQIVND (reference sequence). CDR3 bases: TGTGCCAGTAGTGCCCCTACAACAGGAAACTATGGCTACACCTTC. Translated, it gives CASSAPTTGNYGYTF.